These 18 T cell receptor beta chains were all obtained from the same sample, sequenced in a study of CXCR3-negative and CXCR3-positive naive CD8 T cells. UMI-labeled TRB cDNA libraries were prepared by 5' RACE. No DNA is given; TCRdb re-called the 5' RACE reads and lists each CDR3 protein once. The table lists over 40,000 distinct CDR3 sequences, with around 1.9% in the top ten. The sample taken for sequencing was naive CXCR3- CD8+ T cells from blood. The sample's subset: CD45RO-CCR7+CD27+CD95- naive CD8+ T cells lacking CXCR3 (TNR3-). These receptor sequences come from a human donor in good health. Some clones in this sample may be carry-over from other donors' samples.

The CDR3 region is CASSYDGASGYGYTF. The chain is built from TRBV6-5 and TRBJ1-2. Germline V gene data show CDR1 as MNHEY and CDR2 as SVGAGI. The CDR3 is 15 amino acids.

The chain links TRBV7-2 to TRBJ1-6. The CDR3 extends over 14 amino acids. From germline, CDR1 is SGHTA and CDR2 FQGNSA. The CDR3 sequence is CASSLDRDFGPLHF. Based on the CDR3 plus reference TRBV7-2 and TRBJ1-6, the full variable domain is GAGVSQSPSNKVTEKGKDVELRCDPISGHTALYWYRQSLGQGLEFLIYFQGNSAPDKSGLPSDRFSAERTGGSVSTLTIQRTQQEDSAVYLCASSLDRDFGPLHFGNGTRLTVT.

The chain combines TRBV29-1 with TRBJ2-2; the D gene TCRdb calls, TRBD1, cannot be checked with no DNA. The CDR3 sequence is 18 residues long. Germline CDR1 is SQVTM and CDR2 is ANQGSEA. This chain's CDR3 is CSAEGFSGTGVYTGELFF.

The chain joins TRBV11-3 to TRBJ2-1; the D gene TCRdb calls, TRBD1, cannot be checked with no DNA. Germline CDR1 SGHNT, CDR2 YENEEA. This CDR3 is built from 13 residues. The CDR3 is CASSLRGHNEQFF.

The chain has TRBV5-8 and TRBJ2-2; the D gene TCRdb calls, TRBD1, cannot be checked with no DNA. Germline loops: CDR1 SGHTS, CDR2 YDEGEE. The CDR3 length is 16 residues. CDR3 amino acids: CASSPGQILRTGELFF.

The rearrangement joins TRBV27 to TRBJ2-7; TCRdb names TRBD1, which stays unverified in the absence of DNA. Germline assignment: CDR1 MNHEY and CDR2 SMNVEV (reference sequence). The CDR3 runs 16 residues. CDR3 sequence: CASSTLQPGPLWEQYF.

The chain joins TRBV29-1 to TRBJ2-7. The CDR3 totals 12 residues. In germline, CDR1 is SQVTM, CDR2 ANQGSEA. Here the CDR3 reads CSVEGGYDEQYF.

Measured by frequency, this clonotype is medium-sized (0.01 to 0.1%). CDR3 region: CASSLALGRTSYEQYF. The chain combines TRBV12-3 or TRBV12-4 with TRBJ2-7; TCRdb's D call of TRBD1 is untestable without DNA. The CDR3 spans 16 residues.

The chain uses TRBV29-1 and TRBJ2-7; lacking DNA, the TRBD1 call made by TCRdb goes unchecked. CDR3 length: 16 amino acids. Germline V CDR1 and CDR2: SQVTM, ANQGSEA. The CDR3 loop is CSVLGTGLSKSYEQYF.

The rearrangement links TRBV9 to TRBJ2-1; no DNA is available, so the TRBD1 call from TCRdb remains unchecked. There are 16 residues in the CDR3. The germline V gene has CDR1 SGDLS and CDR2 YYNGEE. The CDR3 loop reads CASSLGDRGFLHEQFF.

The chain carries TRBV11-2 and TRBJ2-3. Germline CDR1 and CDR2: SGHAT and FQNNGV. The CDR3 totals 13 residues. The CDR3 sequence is CASSFDPTDTQYF. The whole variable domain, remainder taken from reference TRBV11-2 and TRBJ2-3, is EAGVAQSPRYKIIEKRQSVAFWCNPISGHATLYWYQQILGQGPKLLIQFQNNGVVDDSQLPKDRFSAERLKGVDSTLKIQPAKLEDSAVYLCASSFDPTDTQYFGPGTRLTVL.

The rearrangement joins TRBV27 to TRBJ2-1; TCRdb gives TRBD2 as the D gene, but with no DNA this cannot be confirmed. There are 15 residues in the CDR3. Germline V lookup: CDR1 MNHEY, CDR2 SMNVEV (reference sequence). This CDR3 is CASSSGTSGINEQFF.

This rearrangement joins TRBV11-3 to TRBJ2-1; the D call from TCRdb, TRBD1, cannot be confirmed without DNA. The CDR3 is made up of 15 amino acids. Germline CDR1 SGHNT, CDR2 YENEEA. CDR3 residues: CASSAFSGARDEQFF.

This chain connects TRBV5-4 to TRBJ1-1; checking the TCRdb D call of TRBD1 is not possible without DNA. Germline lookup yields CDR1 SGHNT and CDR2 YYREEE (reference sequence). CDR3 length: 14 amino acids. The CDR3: CASSLAGTEPEAFF. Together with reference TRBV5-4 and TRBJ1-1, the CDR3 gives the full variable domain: ETGVTQSPTHLIKTRGQQVTLRCSSQSGHNTVSWYQQALGQGPQFIFQYYREEENGRGNFPPRFSGLQFPNYSSELNVNALELDDSALYLCASSLAGTEPEAFFGQGTRLTVV.

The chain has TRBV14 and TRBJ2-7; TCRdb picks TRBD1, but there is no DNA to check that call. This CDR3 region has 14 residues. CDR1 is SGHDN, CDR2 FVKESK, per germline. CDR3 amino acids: CASSPIGGMYEQYF.

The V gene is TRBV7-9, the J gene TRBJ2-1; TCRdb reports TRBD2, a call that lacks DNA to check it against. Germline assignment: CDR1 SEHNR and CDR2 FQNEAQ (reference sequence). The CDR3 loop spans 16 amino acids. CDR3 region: CASSLEASGGNYEQFF.

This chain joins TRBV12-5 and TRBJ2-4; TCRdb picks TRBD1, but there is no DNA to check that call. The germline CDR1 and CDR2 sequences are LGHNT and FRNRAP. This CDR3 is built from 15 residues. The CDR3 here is CASGFEGEAKNIQYF.

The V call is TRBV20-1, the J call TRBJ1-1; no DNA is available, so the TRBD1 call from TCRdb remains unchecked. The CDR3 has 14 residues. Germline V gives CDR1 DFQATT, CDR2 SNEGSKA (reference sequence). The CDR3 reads CSARFMTGNTEAFF.